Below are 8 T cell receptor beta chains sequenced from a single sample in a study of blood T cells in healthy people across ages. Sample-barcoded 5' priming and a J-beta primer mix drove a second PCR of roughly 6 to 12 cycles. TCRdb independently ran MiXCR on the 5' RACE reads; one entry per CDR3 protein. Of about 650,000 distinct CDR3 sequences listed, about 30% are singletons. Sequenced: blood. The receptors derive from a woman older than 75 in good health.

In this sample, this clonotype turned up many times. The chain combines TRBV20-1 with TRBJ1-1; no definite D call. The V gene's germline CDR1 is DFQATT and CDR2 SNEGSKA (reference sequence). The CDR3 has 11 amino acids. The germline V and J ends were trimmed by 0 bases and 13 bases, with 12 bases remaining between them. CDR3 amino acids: CSARESVVGFF. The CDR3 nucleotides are TGCAGTGCTAGAGAGAGTGTCGTAGGTTTCTTT.

The CDR3 is CASSQEARRNNEQFF. As DNA, the CDR3 is TGTGCCAGCAGCCAAGAAGCCAGGAGAAACAATGAGCAGTTCTTC. The gene calls are TRBV4-2 and TRBJ2-1; D gene ambiguous. Trimming cost V 0 bases and J 5 bases, with 11 bases left between them. Germline V gene lookup returns CDR1 LGHNA and CDR2 YNFKEQ. This CDR3 has 15 residues.

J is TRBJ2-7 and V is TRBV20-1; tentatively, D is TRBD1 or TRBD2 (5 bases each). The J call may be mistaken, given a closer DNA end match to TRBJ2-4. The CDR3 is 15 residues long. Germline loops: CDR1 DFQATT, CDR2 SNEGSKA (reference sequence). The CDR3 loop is CSARGGGRGKNIQYF. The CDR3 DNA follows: TGCAGTGCTAGAGGGGGCGGGCGTGGCAAAAACATTCAGTACTTC.

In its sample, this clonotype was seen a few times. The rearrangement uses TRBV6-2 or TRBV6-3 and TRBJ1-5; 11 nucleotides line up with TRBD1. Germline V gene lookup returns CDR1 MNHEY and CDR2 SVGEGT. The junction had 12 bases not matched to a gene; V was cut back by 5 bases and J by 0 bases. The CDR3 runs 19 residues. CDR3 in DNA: TGTGCCAGCAGTCCATCCTCGGACAGGGGGCACTATAGCAATCAGCCCCAGCATTTT. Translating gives CASSPSSDRGHYSNQPQHF.

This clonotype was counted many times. The CDR3 DNA is TGCGCCAGCAGCCCCGAGGGTCTCTATGGCTACACCTTC. Translating it yields CASSPEGLYGYTF. The gene calls are TRBV5-1 and TRBJ1-2; no reliable D call. The V end lost 4 bases, the J end lost 4 bases, and 11 bases lay between the germline ends. Germline V gene lookup returns CDR1 SGHRS and CDR2 YFSETQ. The CDR3 loop spans 13 amino acids.

The CDR3, as DNA: TGTGCCAGTACCGAGACAGGGGGTATGAACACTGAAGCTTTCTTT. Residues: CASTETGGMNTEAFF. This rearrangement joins TRBV19 to TRBJ1-1, with 9 bases identical to TRBD1. CDR1 and CDR2 (germline): LNHDA, SQIVND (reference sequence). The CDR3 totals 15 residues. V lost 7 bases to trimming and J lost 0 bases; unmatched junction nucleotides: 6.

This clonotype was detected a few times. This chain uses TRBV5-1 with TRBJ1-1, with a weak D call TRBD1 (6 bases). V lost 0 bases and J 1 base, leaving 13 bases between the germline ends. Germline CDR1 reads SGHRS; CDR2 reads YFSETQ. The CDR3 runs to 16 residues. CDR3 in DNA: TGCGCCAGCAGCTTGGCCGGGAGGACAGCGAACACTGAAGCTTTCTTT. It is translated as CASSLAGRTANTEAFF.

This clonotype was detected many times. Written as DNA, the CDR3 is TGTGCCAGCAGTATCGCCGACGGTCACTATAATTCACCCCTCCACTTT. Residues: CASSIADGHYNSPLHF. The chain recombines TRBV6-5 with TRBJ1-6; D call uncertain. This CDR3 region has 16 residues. V was trimmed by 5 bases and J by 3 bases, leaving 14 bases between them. Per the germline V gene, CDR1 is MNHEY and CDR2 is SVGAGI.